This T cell receptor (beta chain) was observed in a study of shared clonotypes between healthy human individuals. Study background: Per donor, CD8 memory used one plate, CD8 naive used two, CD4 memory used three and CD4 naive used three. Broader study findings: Generally, estimated richness proved larger in naive subsets than it did in memory subsets. Clonotypes that were shared across a handful of donors made up 4.5% to 5% of naive CD4 clonotypes.

With respect to this clone: Its specificity is unknown.

Terminally differentiated effector memory CD45RA+ cells were left out of the naive CD8 fraction, which was CD45RO-negative and positively selected for CCR7. TCRdb's copy holds only in-frame clones and misses some; the assay was immunoSEQ multiplex PCR. In the table there are about 680,000 clones, 90% to 95% of which are singletons. V lost 2 bases to trimming and J lost 8 bases; unmatched junction nucleotides: 17. The germline CDR1 and CDR2 sequences are KGHSH and LQKENI. This CDR3 has 18 amino acids. The chain is built from TRBV18 and TRBJ2-1; 8 bases match TRBD2. The clonotype was recovered from a man younger than 40 in good health. The sequenced sample consisted of naive CD8+ T cells sorted from blood. The CDR3 is CASSPFTSGPPQGDEQFF. DNA of the CDR3: TGTGCCAGCTCACCATTCACTAGCGGCCCTCCCCAGGGCGATGAGCAGTTCTTC.